The rows below give T cell receptor beta chains drawn from one sample of a study of blood T cell repertoires in COVID-19. Here immunoSEQ multiplex PCR was the method, and the copy in TCRdb shows in-frame clones only, minus some. The table has around 250,000 clones, roughly 86% seen once. Sequenced input: peripheral blood. The receptors were sampled from a woman aged 55-70 years who had recovered from COVID-19. The CDR3 runs from the conserved cysteine through the conserved F or W. Each record gives: J gene, D gene, V gene, clone size, CDR3 protein, CDR3 DNA. D genes are given only for firm matches. Rows give clone size only sometimes, using once, few, many, or a class for an expanded clone.

TRBJ2-3	NA	TRBV29-1	NA	CSVEGFGARGITDTQYF	TGCAGCGTTGAAGGTTTCGGGGCCAGGGGAATCACAGATACGCAGTATTTT
TRBJ1-1	NA	TRBV6-5	NA	CASRPQVGDTEAFF	TGTGCCAGCAGACCGCAGGTAGGCGACACTGAAGCTTTCTTT
TRBJ2-3	TRBD2	TRBV2	NA	CAIRTSGASTDTQYF	TGTGCCATCCGGACTAGCGGGGCTAGCACAGATACGCAGTATTTT
TRBJ2-4	NA	TRBV7-3	NA	CASSLWSGSIQYF	TGTGCCAGCAGCTTATGGTCGGGGAGCATTCAGTACTTC
TRBJ2-5	NA	TRBV15	NA	CATTLALLGETQYF	TGTGCCACCACCCTAGCCCTATTGGGGGAGACCCAGTACTTC
TRBJ2-3	NA	TRBV10-3	NA	CANQDSITDTQYF	TGTGCCAACCAGGACAGCATCACAGATACGCAGTATTTT
TRBJ2-1	NA	TRBV7-6	once	CASSLVSNSYNEQFF	TGTGCCAGCAGTCTTGTCTCTAACTCCTACAATGAGCAGTTCTTC
TRBJ1-1	NA	TRBV12-3/TRBV12-4	NA	CASGGILGTEAFF	TGTGCCAGCGGAGGAATTCTAGGCACTGAAGCTTTCTTT
TRBJ1-4	NA	TRBV2	NA	CASSVPTGKLFF	TGTGCCAGCAGTGTCCCCACTGGAAAACTGTTTTTT
TRBJ1-1	TRBD1	TRBV6-5	NA	CASSYGQGWTEAFF	TGTGCCAGCAGTTACGGACAGGGTTGGACTGAAGCTTTCTTT
TRBJ1-5	TRBD1	TRBV19	NA	CASSFGDRGQPQHF	TGTGCCAGCTCCTTCGGGGACAGGGGACAGCCCCAGCATTTT
TRBJ2-5	NA	TRBV19	NA	CASSLFLRGLGTQYF	TGTGCCAGTAGTCTTTTCCTTAGGGGCCTGGGGACCCAGTACTTC
TRBJ2-5	TRBD2	TRBV7-3	NA	CASSLSSGGAETQYF	TGTGCCAGCAGCTTATCTAGCGGGGGGGCGGAGACCCAGTACTTC
TRBJ2-3	TRBD2	TRBV6-5	NA	CASTRLAADTQYF	TGTGCCAGCACCAGACTAGCGGCTGATACGCAGTATTTT
TRBJ1-3	NA	TRBV10-3	NA	CATKTVLSGNTIYF	TGTGCCACAAAGACAGTACTCTCTGGAAACACCATATATTTT
TRBJ1-5	NA	TRBV19	NA	CASSINGGYSNQPQHF	TGTGCCAGTAGTATAAACGGCGGCTATAGCAATCAGCCCCAGCATTTT